The 18 T cell receptor beta chains below come from one sample, sequenced in a study of blood T cell repertoires in COVID-19. This table comes from immunoSEQ multiplex PCR, and its TCRdb copy is limited to in-frame clones, with some not included. This table holds roughly 260,000 clones, 75% to 95% found once. The sequenced sample consisted of PBMCs or T cells enriched from blood (not recorded which). The receptors were sampled from a woman under 30 who had recovered from COVID-19.

V is TRBV5-4 and J is TRBJ1-1; weak D call: TRBD1 (5 bases). The CDR3 totals 14 residues. Germline-derived CDR1 and CDR2 are SGHNT and YYREEE (reference sequence). V dropped 4 bases and J dropped 3 bases, with 13 bases sitting between them. The CDR3: CASSGEWGDTEAFF. CDR3 DNA: TGTGCCAGCAGCGGGGAGTGGGGGGACACTGAAGCTTTCTTT. Using reference TRBV5-4 and TRBJ1-1 for the parts outside the CDR3, the full variable domain is ETGVTQSPTHLIKTRGQQVTLRCSSQSGHNTVSWYQQALGQGPQFIFQYYREEENGRGNFPPRFSGLQFPNYSSELNVNALELDDSALYLCASSGEWGDTEAFFGQGTRLTVV.

V is TRBV29-1 and J is TRBJ1-2; 9 positions agree with TRBD1. Trimming at V came to 0 bases and at J to 0 bases, leaving 2 bases not matched to a gene. This CDR3 has 15 amino acids. CDR1 is SQVTM and CDR2 is ANQGSEA in the germline V gene. The CDR3: CSVEDGTGPNYGYTF. The CDR3 region has the DNA TGCAGCGTTGAAGATGGGACAGGGCCTAACTATGGCTACACCTTC.

J is TRBJ1-6 and V is TRBV7-8; 12 bases agree with TRBD1. The CDR3 length is 15 residues. Germline V gives CDR1 SGHVS, CDR2 FQNEAQ. V lost 8 bases, J lost 11 bases, and 10 bases stayed unmatched. The DNA of the CDR3 is TGTGCCAGCCTTCCGGGACAGGGGGCAGGGACACCCCTCCACTTT. Amino acid sequence: CASLPGQGAGTPLHF. Looking up the rest from reference TRBV7-8 and TRBJ1-6 gives the full variable domain: GAGVSQSPRYKVAKRGQDVALRCDPISGHVSLFWYQQALGQGPEFLTYFQNEAQLDKSGLPSDRFFAERPEGSVSTLKIQRTQQEDSAVYLCASLPGQGAGTPLHFGNGTRLTVT.

The chain carries TRBV18 and TRBJ2-1, with 7 positions matching TRBD2. The CDR3 covers 17 residues. V shed 0 bases, J shed 0 bases, and the junction held 5 bases outside the gene matches. Germline V gene data show CDR1 as KGHSH and CDR2 as LQKENI. CDR3 bases: TGTGCCAGCTCACCACCCACCGGGGGGAGCTCCTACAATGAGCAGTTCTTC. Translation: CASSPPTGGSSYNEQFF. Together with reference TRBV18 and TRBJ2-1, the CDR3 gives the full variable domain: NAGVMQNPRHLVRRRGQEARLRCSPMKGHSHVYWYRQLPEEGLKFMVYLQKENIIDESGMPKERFSAEFPKEGPSILRIQQVVRGDSAAYFCASSPPTGGSSYNEQFFGPGTRLTVL.

The rearrangement uses TRBV27 and TRBJ2-3; 8 bases map to TRBD2. Trimming took 6 bases from V and 9 from J; bases not matched to a gene: 8. This CDR3 contains 13 residues. CDR1 and CDR2 from the germline V gene are MNHEY and SMNVEV (reference sequence). The CDR3 DNA follows: TGTGCCAGCAGCCCGGCCGGACTAGCAACGCAGTATTTT. The encoded protein is CASSPAGLATQYF.

This clone was seen just once. The chain employs TRBV6-5 and TRBJ2-1, with 8 bases identical to TRBD2. The V gene's germline CDR1 is MNHEY and CDR2 SVGAGI. Trimming removed 8 bases from V and 10 bases from J; junction bases left unmatched: 16. The CDR3 length is 15 residues. The DNA for the CDR3 is TGTGCCAGCGAGGTCCTAGCGGGCGGCGGTAGGGAGCAGTTCTTC. Its protein is CASEVLAGGGREQFF.

The gene calls are TRBV28 and TRBJ1-2; D is perhaps TRBD1 (6 bases). This CDR3 is 15 amino acids long. Germline V gene sequence: CDR1 MDHEN, CDR2 SYDVKM. Trimming cost V 7 bases and J 4 bases, with 19 bases left between them. For the CDR3, the DNA is TGTGCCAGCACCCCAGCGCGGGGGCGAGGCTATGGCTACACCTTC. Amino acids: CASTPARGRGYGYTF.

This clone was observed a single time. The chain links TRBV7-2 to TRBJ1-1, with unresolved D. Germline V gene data show CDR1 as SGHTA and CDR2 as FQGNSA. Trimming left V 2 bases short and J 3 bases short, with 7 bases between. The CDR3 is 13 amino acids. The CDR3 region is CASSLFGDTEAFF. CDR3 coding DNA: TGTGCCAGCAGCTTATTCGGGGACACTGAAGCTTTCTTT.

This chain connects TRBV11-2 to TRBJ1-2, with 7 bases aligning to TRBD1. Germline CDR1 SGHAT, CDR2 FQNNGV. The J segment lost 4 bases and the V segment lost 5 bases, leaving 4 bases of the junction unmatched. The CDR3 runs 13 residues. CDR3 coding DNA: TGTGCCAGCAGCCCCGGACAGGCCTATGGCTACACCTTC. Translation gives CASSPGQAYGYTF.

In this sample, this clone turned up a few times. V is TRBV4-1 and J is TRBJ2-7, with D possibly matching TRBD1 (7 bases). Germline CDR1 reads MGHRA; CDR2 reads YSYEKL. This CDR3 is 16 amino acids long. Trimming cost V 4 bases and J 3 bases, with 19 bases left between them. CDR3 in DNA: TGCGCCAGCAGCCCAGGGGGTTCTAGCGCGCGCTACGAGCAGTACTTC. This encodes CASSPGGSSARYEQYF.

The V gene is TRBV4-2, the J gene TRBJ1-2, with D perhaps TRBD1 (6 bases). With 0 bases removed from V and 5 bases from J, the gap between germline ends came to 19 bases. This CDR3 has 17 amino acids. Germline V gene data show CDR1 as LGHNA and CDR2 as YNFKEQ. The CDR3, as DNA: TGTGCCAGCAGCCAAGAAGGTTCAGGGGAGCCCCATTATGGCTACACCTTC. This encodes CASSQEGSGEPHYGYTF.

V usage is TRBV5-1 and J usage is TRBJ2-7, with a possible D match to TRBD1 (5 bases). This CDR3 has 18 amino acids. Trimming shortened V by 0 bases and J by 4 bases, and 23 bases separated the two germline ends. Germline lookup yields CDR1 SGHRS and CDR2 YFSETQ. CDR3 sequence reads: CASSLVSGTGPHRYEQYF. The CDR3 nucleotides are TGCGCCAGCAGCTTGGTATCGGGTACAGGACCCCACCGATACGAGCAGTACTTC.

The rearrangement joins TRBV5-4 to TRBJ1-1; D not certain. The length of the CDR3 is 15 residues. CDR1 is SGHNT and CDR2 is YYREEE in the germline V gene (reference sequence). Trimming took off 0 bases at V and 4 bases at J, with 13 bases between the two ends. The CDR3 bases are TGTGCCAGCAGCTTGGGGGGAGGGCCGGGCACTGAAGCTTTCTTT. It specifies CASSLGGGPGTEAFF.

Here the CDR3 DNA reads TGTGCCAGCAGCCCCCGCTGGCTAGCGGGCCAAGAGACCCAGTACTTC. This gives the protein CASSPRWLAGQETQYF. The chain has TRBV7-8 and TRBJ2-5; 8 bases line up with TRBD2. The CDR3 consists of 16 residues. Germline CDR1 reads SGHVS; CDR2 reads FQNEAQ. Germline trimming cut 5 bases from V and 1 base from J; bases unmatched to any gene: 9.

The chain employs TRBV2 and TRBJ1-5; 8 positions agree with TRBD1. V lost 8 bases to trimming and J lost 6 bases; unmatched junction nucleotides: 6. This CDR3 contains 13 residues. Germline CDR1 and CDR2: SNHLY and FYNNEI. The DNA for the CDR3 is TGTGCCAGCCGATATCAGGGGGCTCAGCCCCAGCATTTT. Its translation is CASRYQGAQPQHF.

The chain uses TRBV5-6 and TRBJ1-1; D might be TRBD1 (6 bases). The CDR3 extends over 16 amino acids. Germline CDR1 SGHDT, CDR2 YYEEEE. V was trimmed by 6 bases and J by 1 base, leaving 19 bases between them. In DNA, the CDR3 is TGTGCCAGCACCACAGCAGGGGCCACTTGGAACACTGAAGCTTTCTTT. Protein: CASTTAGATWNTEAFF.

This chain uses TRBV5-4 with TRBJ1-3; no clear D. Trimming stripped 4 bases from V and 0 bases from J, with 11 bases between. CDR1 SGHNT and CDR2 YYREEE come from the germline V gene (reference sequence). There are 15 residues in the CDR3. This chain's CDR3 is CASSKDTSSGNTIYF. Here the CDR3 DNA reads TGTGCCAGCAGCAAAGACACAAGCTCTGGAAACACCATATATTTT.

The chain employs TRBV5-8 and TRBJ1-5; the D is unclear. CDR1 is SGHTS and CDR2 is YDEGEE in the germline V gene. V lost 1 base and J 9 bases, leaving 8 bases between the germline ends. The CDR3 runs to 12 residues. In DNA form, the CDR3 reads TGTGCCAGCAGCTTGCCGAAGCGGCCCCAGCATTTT. Its translation is CASSLPKRPQHF.